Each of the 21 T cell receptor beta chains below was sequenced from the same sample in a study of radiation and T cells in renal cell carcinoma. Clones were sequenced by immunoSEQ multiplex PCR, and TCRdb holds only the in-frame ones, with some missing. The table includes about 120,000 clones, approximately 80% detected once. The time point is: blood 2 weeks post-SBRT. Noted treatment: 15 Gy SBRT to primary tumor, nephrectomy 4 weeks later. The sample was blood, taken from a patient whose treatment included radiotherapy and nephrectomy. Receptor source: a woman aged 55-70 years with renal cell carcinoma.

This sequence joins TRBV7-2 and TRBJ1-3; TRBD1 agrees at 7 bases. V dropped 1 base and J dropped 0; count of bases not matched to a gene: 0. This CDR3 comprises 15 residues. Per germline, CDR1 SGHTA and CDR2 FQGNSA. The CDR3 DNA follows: TGTGCCAGCAGCTTAGACAGGGGCTCTGGAAACACCATATATTTT. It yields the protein CASSLDRGSGNTIYF. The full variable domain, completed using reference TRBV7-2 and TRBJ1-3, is GAGVSQSPSNKVTEKGKDVELRCDPISGHTALYWYRQSLGQGLEFLIYFQGNSAPDKSGLPSDRFSAERTGGSVSTLTIQRTQQEDSAVYLCASSLDRGSGNTIYFGEGSWLTVV.

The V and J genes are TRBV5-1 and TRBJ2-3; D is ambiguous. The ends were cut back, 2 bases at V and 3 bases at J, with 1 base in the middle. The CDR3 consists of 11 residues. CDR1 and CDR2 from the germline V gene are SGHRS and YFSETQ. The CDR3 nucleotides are TGCGCCAGCAGCTTAACAGATACGCAGTATTTT. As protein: CASSLTDTQYF.

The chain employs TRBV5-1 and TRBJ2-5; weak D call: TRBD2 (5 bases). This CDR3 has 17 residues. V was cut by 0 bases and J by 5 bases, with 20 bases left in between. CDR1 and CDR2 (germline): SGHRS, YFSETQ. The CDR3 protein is CASSLGLPSLAWETQYF. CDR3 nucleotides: TGCGCCAGCAGCTTGGGCTTACCCTCTCTAGCTTGGGAGACCCAGTACTTC.

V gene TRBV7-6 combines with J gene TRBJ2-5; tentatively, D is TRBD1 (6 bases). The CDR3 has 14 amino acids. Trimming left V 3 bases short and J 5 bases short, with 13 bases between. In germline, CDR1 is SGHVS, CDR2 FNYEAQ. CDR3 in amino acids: CASSLGTGYETQYF. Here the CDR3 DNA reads TGTGCCAGCAGCTTGGGTACAGGGTACGAGACCCAGTACTTC.

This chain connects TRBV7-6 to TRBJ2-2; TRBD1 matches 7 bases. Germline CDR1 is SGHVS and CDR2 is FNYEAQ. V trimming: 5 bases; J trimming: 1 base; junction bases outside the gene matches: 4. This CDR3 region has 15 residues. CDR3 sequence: CASSPRDRNTGELFF. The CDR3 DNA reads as TGTGCCAGCAGCCCCCGGGACAGGAACACCGGGGAGCTGTTTTTT.

CDR3 in amino acids: CASSPDRDTEAFF. For the CDR3, the DNA is TGTGCCAGCAGCCCCGACAGGGACACTGAAGCTTTCTTT. The chain recombines TRBV7-3 with TRBJ1-1; 7 bases line up with TRBD1. Germline CDR1 reads SGHTA; CDR2 reads FQGTGA. The CDR3 is made up of 13 amino acids. Trimming at V came to 5 bases and at J to 3 bases, leaving 3 bases not matched to a gene.

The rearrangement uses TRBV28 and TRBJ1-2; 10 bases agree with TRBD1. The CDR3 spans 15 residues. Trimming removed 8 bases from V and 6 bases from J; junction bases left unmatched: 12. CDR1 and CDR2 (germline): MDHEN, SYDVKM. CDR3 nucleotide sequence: TGTGCCAGCTCCGGAGACGGGACAGGGGAAGATGGCTACACCTTC. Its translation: CASSGDGTGEDGYTF.

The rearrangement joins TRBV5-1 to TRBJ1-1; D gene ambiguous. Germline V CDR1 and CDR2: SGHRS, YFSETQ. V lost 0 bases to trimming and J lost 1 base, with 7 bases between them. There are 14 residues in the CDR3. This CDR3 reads CASSLAVENTEAFF. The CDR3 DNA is TGCGCCAGCAGCTTGGCTGTAGAGAACACTGAAGCTTTCTTT.

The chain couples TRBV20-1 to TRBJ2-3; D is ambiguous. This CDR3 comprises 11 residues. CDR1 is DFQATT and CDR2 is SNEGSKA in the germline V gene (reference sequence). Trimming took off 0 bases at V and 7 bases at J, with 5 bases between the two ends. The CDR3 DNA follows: TGCAGTGCTAGAGAACCACATACGCAGTATTTT. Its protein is CSAREPHTQYF.

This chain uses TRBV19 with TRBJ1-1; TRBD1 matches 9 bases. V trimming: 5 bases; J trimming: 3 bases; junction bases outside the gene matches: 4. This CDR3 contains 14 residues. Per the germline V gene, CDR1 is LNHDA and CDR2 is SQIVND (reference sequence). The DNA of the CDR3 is TGTGCCAGTAGTCGACAGGGGGGCGACACTGAAGCTTTCTTT. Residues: CASSRQGGDTEAFF.

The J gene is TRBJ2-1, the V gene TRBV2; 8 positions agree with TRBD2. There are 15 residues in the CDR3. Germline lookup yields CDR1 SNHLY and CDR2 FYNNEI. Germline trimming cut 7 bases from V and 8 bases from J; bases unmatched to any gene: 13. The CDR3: CASTLGGLALDEQFF. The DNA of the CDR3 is TGTGCCAGCACCCTCGGCGGACTAGCCTTAGATGAGCAGTTCTTC.

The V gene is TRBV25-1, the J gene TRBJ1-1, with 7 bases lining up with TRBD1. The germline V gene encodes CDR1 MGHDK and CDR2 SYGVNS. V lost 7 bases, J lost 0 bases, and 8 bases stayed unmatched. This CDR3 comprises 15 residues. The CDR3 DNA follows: TGTGCCAGCAATTCTCAACAGGGGTTGAACACTGAAGCTTTCTTT. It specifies CASNSQQGLNTEAFF.

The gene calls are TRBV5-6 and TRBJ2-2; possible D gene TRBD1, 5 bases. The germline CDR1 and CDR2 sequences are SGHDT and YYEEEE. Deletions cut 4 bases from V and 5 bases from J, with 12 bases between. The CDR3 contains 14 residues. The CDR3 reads CASSPKGRTGELFF. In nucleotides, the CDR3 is TGTGCCAGCAGCCCCAAGGGGCGTACCGGGGAGCTGTTTTTT.

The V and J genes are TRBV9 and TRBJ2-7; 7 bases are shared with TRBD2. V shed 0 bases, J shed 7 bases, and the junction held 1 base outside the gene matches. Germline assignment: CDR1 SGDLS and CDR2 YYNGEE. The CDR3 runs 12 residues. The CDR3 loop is CASSVGEGEQYF. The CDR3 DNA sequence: TGTGCCAGCAGCGTAGGGGAGGGGGAGCAGTACTTC. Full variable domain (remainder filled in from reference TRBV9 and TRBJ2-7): DSGVTQTPKHLITATGQRVTLRCSPRSGDLSVYWYQQSLDQGLQFLIQYYNGEERAKGNILERFSAQQFPDLHSELNLSSLELGDSALYFCASSVGEGEQYFGPGTRLTVT.

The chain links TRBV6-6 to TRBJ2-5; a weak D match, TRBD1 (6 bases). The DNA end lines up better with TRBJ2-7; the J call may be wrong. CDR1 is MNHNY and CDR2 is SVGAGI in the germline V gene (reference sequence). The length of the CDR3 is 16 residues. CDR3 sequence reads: CASSPIPHRVRYEQYF. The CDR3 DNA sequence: TGTGCCAGCAGCCCAATACCTCACAGGGTACGGTACGAGCAGTACTTC.

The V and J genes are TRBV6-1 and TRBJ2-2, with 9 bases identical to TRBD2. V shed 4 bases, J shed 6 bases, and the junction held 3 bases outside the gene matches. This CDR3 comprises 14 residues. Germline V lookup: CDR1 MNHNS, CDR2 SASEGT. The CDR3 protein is CASSVSGGSGELFF. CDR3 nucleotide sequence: TGTGCCAGCAGTGTAAGCGGGGGGTCCGGGGAGCTGTTTTTT.

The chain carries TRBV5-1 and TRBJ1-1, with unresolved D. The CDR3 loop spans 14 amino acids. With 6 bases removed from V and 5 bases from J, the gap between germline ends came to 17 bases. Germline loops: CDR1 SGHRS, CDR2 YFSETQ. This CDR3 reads CASTPGHSVTEAFF. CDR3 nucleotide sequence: TGCGCCAGCACCCCCGGTCACTCCGTTACTGAAGCTTTCTTT.

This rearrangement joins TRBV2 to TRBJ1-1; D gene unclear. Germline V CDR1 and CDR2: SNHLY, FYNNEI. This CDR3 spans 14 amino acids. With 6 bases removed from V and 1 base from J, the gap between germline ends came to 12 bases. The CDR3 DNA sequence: TGTGCCAGCAGACCTTCGGGTGAGAACACTGAAGCTTTCTTT. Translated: CASRPSGENTEAFF.

In DNA form, the CDR3 reads TGTGCCAGCAGCCCCCTATACAGGGGGGTAAATGAAGCTTTCTTT. Protein: CASSPLYRGVNEAFF. The chain combines TRBV7-2 with TRBJ1-1; 8 nucleotides line up with TRBD1. Germline trimming cut 5 bases from V and 7 bases from J; bases unmatched to any gene: 12. The CDR3 has 15 amino acids. The V gene's germline CDR1 is SGHTA and CDR2 FQGNSA.

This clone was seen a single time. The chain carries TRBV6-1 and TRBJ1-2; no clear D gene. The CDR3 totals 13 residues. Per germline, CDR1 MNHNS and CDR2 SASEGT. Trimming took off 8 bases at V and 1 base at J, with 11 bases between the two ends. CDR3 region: CASSERVNYGYTF. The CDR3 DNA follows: TGTGCCAGCTCCGAGAGGGTTAACTATGGCTACACCTTC.

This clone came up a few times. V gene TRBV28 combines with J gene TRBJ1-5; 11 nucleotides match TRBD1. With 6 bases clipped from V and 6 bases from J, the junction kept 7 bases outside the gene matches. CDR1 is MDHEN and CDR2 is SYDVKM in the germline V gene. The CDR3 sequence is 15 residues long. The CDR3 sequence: CASSMGQGESQPQHF. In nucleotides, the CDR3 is TGTGCCAGCAGCATGGGACAGGGGGAGAGTCAGCCCCAGCATTTT.